This TCR beta chain is drawn from a study of cytomegalovirus exposure and HLA in healthy donors. The PCR employed 60 Vbeta primers together with 13 Jbeta primers. TCRdb keeps only in-frame clones here, not all; method: immunoSEQ multiplex PCR. Of some 150,000 clones listed, 80% are singletons. Nominal health characterized the donors when sampled, though unrecorded immune exposures were likely. General study points: CMV antigen specificity was confirmed in vitro for a few CMV-associated chains. It was in a later analysis that TCR association rates were seen to vary by HLA locus, highest for DRB1 and lowest for HLA-C.

The germline gives CDR1 SNHLY, CDR2 FYNNEI. V gave up 2 bases and J gave up 0 bases; unmatched junction bases: 15. The CDR3 sequence is 20 residues long. Points on this clone: Its antigen remains unidentified.

This TCR was recovered from a female donor in good health and CMV-seronegative. V and J are TRBV2 and TRBJ1-4, with TRBD1 identical over 7 bases. Sequenced input: PBMCs. The CDR3 sequence: CASSEYRGGVFRATNEKLFF. As DNA, the CDR3 is TGTGCCAGCAGTGAATACAGGGGCGGCGTGTTCCGCGCAACTAATGAAAAACTGTTTTTT.